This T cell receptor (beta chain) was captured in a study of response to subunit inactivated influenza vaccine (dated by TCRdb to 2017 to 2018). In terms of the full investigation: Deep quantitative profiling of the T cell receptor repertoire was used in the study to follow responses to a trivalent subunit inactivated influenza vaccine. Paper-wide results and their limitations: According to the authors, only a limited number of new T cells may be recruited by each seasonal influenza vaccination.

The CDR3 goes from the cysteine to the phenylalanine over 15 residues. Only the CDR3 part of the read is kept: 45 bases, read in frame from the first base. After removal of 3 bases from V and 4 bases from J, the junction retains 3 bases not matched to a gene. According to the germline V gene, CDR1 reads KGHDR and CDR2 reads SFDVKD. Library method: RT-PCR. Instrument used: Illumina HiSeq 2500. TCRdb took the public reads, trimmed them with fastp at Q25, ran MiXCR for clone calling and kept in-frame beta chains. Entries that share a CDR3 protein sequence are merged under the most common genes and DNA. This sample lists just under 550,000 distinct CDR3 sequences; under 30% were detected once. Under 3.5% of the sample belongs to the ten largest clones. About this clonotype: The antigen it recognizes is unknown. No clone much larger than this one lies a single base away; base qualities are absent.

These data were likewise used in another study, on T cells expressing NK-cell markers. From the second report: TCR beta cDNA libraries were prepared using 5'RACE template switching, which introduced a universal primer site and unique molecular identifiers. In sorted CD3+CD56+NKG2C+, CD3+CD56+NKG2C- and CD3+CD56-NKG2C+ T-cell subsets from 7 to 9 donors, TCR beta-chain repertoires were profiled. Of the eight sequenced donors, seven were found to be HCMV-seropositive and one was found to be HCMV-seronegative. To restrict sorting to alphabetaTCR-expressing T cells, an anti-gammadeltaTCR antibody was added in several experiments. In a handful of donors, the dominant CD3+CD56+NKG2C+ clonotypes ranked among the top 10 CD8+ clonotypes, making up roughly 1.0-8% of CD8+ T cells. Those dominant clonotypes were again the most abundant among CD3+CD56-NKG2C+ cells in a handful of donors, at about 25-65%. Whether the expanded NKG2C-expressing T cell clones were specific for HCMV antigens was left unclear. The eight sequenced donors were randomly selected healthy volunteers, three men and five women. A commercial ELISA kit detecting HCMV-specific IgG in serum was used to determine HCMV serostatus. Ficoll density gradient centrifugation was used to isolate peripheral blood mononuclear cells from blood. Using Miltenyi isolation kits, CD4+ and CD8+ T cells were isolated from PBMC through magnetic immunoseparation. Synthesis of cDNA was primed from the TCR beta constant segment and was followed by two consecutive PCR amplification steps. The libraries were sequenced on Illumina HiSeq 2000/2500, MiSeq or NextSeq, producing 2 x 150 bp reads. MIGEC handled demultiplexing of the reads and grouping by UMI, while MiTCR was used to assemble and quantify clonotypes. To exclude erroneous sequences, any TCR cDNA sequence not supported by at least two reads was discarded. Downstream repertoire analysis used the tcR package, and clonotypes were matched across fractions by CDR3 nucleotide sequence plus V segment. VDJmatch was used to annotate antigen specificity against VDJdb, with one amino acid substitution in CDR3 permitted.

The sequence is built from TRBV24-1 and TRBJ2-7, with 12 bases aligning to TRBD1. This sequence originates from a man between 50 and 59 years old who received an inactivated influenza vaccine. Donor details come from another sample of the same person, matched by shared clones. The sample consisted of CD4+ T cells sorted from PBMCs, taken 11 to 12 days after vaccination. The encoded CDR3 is CATSDPGQGAYEQYF. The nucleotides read TGTGCCACCAGTGATCCGGGACAGGGGGCGTACGAGCAGTACTTC.